This TCR beta chain derives from a study of cytomegalovirus exposure and HLA in healthy donors. Broader study findings: The number of N-insertions in an Asian-associated ancestry cluster was reportedly below the approximately 690-donor mean in a later analysis. An analysis that was carried out later associated 16,000 or so TCR beta sequences with HLA alleles at 0.05 false discovery rate. As was reported, the classifier diagnosed cytomegalovirus status with high specificity and sensitivity.

Germline V CDR1 and CDR2: MGHDK, SYGVNS. The CDR3 extends over 17 amino acids. Trimming took 1 base from V and 4 from J; bases not matched to a gene: 12. This clone was observed a few times. The target antigen is unknown. Researchers ran the PCR with 60 Vbeta and 13 Jbeta primers. Method: immunoSEQ multiplex PCR; TCRdb's copy keeps in-frame clones and lacks some. Here the sample spans 100,000 to 120,000 clones, about three quarters being singletons. All donors participated as healthy donors of bone marrow. The sequencing input was PBMCs. The rearrangement links TRBV25-1 to TRBJ2-5, with 7 positions matching TRBD1. The source is a woman aged 40-49 years in good health and CMV-seropositive. The DNA for the CDR3 is TGTGCCAGCAGTGAATCCCCTCACAGGGGTTGGGGAGAGACCCAGTACTTC. The encoded protein is CASSESPHRGWGETQYF.